This T cell receptor beta chain derives from a study of blood T cell repertoires in COVID-19. Study details: The United States, Italy and Spain were the sources of the acute and convalescent COVID-19 samples.

This CDR3 is built from 15 residues. V lost 6 bases, J lost 2 bases, and 17 bases lay in between. CDR1 SGHTA and CDR2 FQGNSA come from the germline V gene. In the authors' workflow: Quantification of nucleated cells was approximated via reference gene primer amplification. Sequenced by immunoSEQ multiplex PCR; TCRdb stores in-frame clones only, minus some. That table furnishes V, J and clone size, whereas the DNA furnished D and trimming. The table includes around 180,000 clones, roughly 90% detected once. Material: peripheral blood. This sequence originates from a man between 65 and 85 years old with active or convalescent COVID-19. The gene calls are TRBV7-2 and TRBJ2-7, with D possibly being TRBD2 (6 bases). The CDR3 coding sequence is TGTGCCAGCAGTCATCTCGGGGGTATCCCCTACGAGCAGTACTTC. As protein: CASSHLGGIPYEQYF.